Sequencing of this T cell receptor beta chain was carried out in a study of regulatory T cells in long-lasting Graves disease (dated by TCRdb to 2020 to 2023). Notes on the research overall: Antithyroid drugs had been taken for less than 3 months by newly diagnosed Graves' disease patients. A total of roughly 33 samples were covered by TCR sequencing, comprising roughly 13 persistent and about 20 newly diagnosed Graves' disease patients. This study used TCR sequencing and RNA sequencing of peripheral blood to compare persistent Graves' disease patients against newly diagnosed Graves' disease patients. The study was registered as a clinical trial and conducted in China.

Reading the label with the study, this specimen's time point is: newly diagnosed GD, antithyroid drugs for less than 3 months. For both TCR sequencing and RNA sequencing, RNA was extracted from PBMCs in TRIzol. The diagnosis of Graves' disease was made according to American Thyroid Association guidelines. Patients were recruited from an endocrinology department in Xi'an, China. From each patient, around 9 milliliters of peripheral blood was collected into an EDTA anticoagulant tube. PBMCs were isolated by Ficoll Paque Plus density gradient separation without further T cell sorting. RNA quality was checked with an Agilent 2100 Bioanalyzer and agarose gel, and concentration with a NanoDrop 2000. Regarding this clonotype: There is no known antigen for this receptor. A much larger clonotype is one base distant, so this may be a read error.

The receptor library was made with multiplex PCR. The sample was run on an Illumina HiSeq 4000. TCR beta libraries were built with iRepertoire HTBI primers and Arm-PCR amplification of CDR3 regions. Before sequencing, the PCR products underwent gel purification. The study's own analysis went as follows. Gene usage analysis of CDR3 amino acid clonotypes used the roughly 60 TRBV and about 15 TRBJ segments found across samples. COPE and FqMerger were used to merge the filtered high-quality paired reads into contigs. Contigs were aligned with BLAST to IMGT TRBV, TRBD and TRBJ reference genes, and CDR3 was defined per IMGT. Any clonotype with a frequency above 0.1% was counted as a highly expanded clone. Shannon entropy served as the measure of repertoire diversity, while the Gini coefficient captured V-J evenness. Clonotypes shared by more than one individual were considered public. The raw public reads went through TCRdb reprocessing: fastp at Q25, MiXCR clone calling, in-frame beta chains kept. For every CDR3 protein sequence, its rows merge into one entry that carries the most common genes and DNA. The V and J calls were determined by TCRdb, not by the authors. The sample table lists hundreds of thousands of distinct CDR3 sequences, 15% to 20% of them with a count of one. 35% to 45% of the sample is held by the ten biggest clonotypes.

Paper-wide results and their limitations: Sequencing and analysis were restricted to the TCR beta chain. More public clonotypes were shared among persistent patients (fewer than 3,000) than among newly diagnosed patients (roughly 1,000). TRBV28, TRBJ1-2 and TRBJ2-5 were preferentially used in persistent disease, while TRBV20-1 and TRBJ2-1 were favored in newly diagnosed disease. Persistent Graves' disease patients showed lower TCR Shannon entropy and fewer highly expanded clones than newly diagnosed patients, suggesting clonal expansion. Because the primary lesion, thyroid tissue, could not be accessed, the study looked at peripheral blood alone. As a limitation, the authors acknowledged that the small sample size may reduce accuracy.

Clipping removes 0 bases from V and 11 bases from J, with 10 as the unmatched junction base count. From cysteine to phenylalanine, the CDR3 is 15 amino acids long. The retained sequence is limited to the CDR3, 45 bases, with the frame set at the first base. CDR1 is given as MNHEY and CDR2 as SVGAGI, both from the germline V gene. This sequence originates from a female donor with Graves disease. The material was peripheral blood mononuclear cells (PBMCs), obtained at new diagnosis, from a patient treated with antithyroid drugs. The V and J segments used are TRBV6-5 and TRBJ2-5; TRBD2 agrees with 9 junctional bases. The DNA sequence is as follows: TGTGCCAGCAGTTACTCGACCGGGACTAGCCATGAGCAGTACTTC. This sequence encodes CASSYSTGTSHEQYF.